What follows is one TCR beta chain and its context. What it binds is unknown. The data were taken from a study of cytomegalovirus exposure and HLA in healthy donors. Study-level background: A later analysis reported the same platform for the 100 to 150 validation repertoires and the roughly 700 first-cohort repertoires. The study, taken as a whole, reports: Investigators reported 150 to 200 TCR beta chains as tied to cytomegalovirus.

Trimming removed 5 bases from V and 3 bases from J, with 11 bases in between. This CDR3 has 14 residues. Germline assignment: CDR1 MNHEY and CDR2 SVGAGI. Only in-frame clones appear in the TCRdb table, and some are missing; sequencing was by immunoSEQ multiplex PCR. The data hold tens of thousands of clones, with about 82% observed a single time. The V call is TRBV6-5, the J call TRBJ1-3; no clear D. The TCR originated in a man between 25 and 39 years old in good health and CMV-seronegative. The specimen was PBMCs. The CDR3 region is CASSPPGVGNTIYF. CDR3 DNA: TGTGCCAGCAGTCCCCCGGGAGTTGGAAACACCATATATTTT.